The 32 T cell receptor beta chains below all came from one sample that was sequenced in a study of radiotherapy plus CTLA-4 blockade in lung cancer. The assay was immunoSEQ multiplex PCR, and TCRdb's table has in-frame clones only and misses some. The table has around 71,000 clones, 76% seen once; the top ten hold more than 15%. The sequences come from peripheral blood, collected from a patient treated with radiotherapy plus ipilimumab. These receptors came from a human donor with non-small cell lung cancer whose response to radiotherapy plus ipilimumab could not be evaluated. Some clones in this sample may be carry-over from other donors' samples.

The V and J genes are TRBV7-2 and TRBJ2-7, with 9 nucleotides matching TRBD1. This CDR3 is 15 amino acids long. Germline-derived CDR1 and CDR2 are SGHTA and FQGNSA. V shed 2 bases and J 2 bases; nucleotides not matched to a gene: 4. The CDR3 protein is CASSLNWDRAYEQYF. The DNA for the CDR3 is TGTGCCAGCAGCTTAAACTGGGACAGGGCCTACGAGCAGTACTTC.

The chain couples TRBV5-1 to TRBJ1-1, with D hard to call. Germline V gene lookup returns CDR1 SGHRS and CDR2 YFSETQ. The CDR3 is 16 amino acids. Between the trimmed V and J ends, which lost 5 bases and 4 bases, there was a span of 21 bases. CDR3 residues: CASSTTPGSRSTEAFF. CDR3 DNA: TGCGCCAGCAGTACTACACCCGGGTCTCGGAGCACTGAAGCTTTCTTT.

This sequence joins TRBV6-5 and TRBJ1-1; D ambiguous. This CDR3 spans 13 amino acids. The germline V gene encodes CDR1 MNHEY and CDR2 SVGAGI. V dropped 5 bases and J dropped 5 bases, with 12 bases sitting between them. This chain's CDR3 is CASSRRGGTEAFF. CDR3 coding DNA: TGTGCCAGCAGTCGCCGGGGAGGAACTGAAGCTTTCTTT.

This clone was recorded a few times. CDR3 in amino acids: CASRKQGNTIYF. CDR3 nucleotides: TGTGCCAGCAGGAAACAGGGAAACACCATATATTTT. The chain recombines TRBV6-6 with TRBJ1-3; D not certain. The length of the CDR3 is 12 residues. Trimming removed 6 bases from V and 4 bases from J, with 7 bases in between. From germline, CDR1 is MNHNY and CDR2 SVGAGI (reference sequence).

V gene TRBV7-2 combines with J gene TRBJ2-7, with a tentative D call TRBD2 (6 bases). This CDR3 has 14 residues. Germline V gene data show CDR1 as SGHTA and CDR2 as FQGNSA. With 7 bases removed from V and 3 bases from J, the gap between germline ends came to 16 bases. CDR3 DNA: TGTGCCAGCAACTACGGGGGTCACGGCTACGAGCAGTACTTC. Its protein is CASNYGGHGYEQYF.

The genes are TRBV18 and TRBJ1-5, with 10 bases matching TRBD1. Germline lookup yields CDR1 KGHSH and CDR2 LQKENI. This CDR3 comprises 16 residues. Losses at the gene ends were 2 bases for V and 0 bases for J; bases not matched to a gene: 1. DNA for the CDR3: TGTGCCAGCTCACCAGGGACAGGGGATAGCAATCAGCCCCAGCATTTT. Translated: CASSPGTGDSNQPQHF.

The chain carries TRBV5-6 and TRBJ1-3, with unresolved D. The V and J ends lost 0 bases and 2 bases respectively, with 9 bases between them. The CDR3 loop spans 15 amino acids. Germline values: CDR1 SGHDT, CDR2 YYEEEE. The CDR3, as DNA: TGTGCCAGCAGCTTGGGGGCGAGGGCTGGAAACACCATATATTTT. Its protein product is CASSLGARAGNTIYF.

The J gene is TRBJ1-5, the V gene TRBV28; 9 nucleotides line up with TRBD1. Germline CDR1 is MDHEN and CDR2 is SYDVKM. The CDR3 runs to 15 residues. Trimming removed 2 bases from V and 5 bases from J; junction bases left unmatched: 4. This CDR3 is CASSLGTGFDQPQHF. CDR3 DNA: TGTGCCAGCAGTTTAGGGACAGGGTTCGATCAGCCCCAGCATTTT.

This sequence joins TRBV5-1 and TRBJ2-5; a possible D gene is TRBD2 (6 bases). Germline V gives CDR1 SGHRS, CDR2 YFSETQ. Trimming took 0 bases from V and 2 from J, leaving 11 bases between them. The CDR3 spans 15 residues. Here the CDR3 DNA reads TGCGCCAGCAGCTTGGCCCCGGGGGTTCAAGAGACCCAGTACTTC. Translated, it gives CASSLAPGVQETQYF. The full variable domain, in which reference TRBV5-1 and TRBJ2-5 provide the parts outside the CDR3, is KAGVTQTPRYLIKTRGQQVTLSCSPISGHRSVSWYQQTPGQGLQFLFEYFSETQRNKGNFPGRFSGRQFSNSRSEMNVSTLELGDSALYLCASSLAPGVQETQYFGPGTRLLVL.

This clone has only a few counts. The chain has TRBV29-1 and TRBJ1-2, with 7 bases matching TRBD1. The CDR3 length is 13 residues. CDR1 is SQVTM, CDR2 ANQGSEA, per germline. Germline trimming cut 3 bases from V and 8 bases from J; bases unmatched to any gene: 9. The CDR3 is CSVDVNRGGGYTF. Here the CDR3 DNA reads TGCAGCGTTGATGTTAACAGGGGCGGCGGCTACACCTTC.

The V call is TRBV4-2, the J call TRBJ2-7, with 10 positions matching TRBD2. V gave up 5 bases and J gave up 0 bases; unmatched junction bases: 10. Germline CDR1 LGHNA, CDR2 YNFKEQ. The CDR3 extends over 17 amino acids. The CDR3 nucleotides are TGTGCCAGCAGCACCCGGACTAGCGGATCCTCCTCCTACGAGCAGTACTTC. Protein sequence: CASSTRTSGSSSYEQYF.

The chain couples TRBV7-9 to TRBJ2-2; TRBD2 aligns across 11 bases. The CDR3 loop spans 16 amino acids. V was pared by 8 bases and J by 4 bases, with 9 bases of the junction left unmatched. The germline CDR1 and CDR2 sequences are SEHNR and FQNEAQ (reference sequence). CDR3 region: CASRLAGGTLTGELFF. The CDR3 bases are TGTGCCAGCCGGCTAGCGGGGGGCACACTCACCGGGGAGCTGTTTTTT.

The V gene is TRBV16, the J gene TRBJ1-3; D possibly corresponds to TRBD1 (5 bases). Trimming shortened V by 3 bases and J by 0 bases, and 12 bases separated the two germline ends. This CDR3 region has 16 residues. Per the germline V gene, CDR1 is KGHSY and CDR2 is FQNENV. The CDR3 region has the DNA TGTGCCAGCAGCCATAGCGGGGCTAACTCTGGAAACACCATATATTTT. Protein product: CASSHSGANSGNTIYF.

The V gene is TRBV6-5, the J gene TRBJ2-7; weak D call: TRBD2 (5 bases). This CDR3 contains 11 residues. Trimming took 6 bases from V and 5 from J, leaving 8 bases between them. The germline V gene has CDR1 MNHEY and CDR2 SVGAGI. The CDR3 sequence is CASRGRNEQYF. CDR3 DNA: TGTGCCAGCAGGGGGAGAAACGAGCAGTACTTC.

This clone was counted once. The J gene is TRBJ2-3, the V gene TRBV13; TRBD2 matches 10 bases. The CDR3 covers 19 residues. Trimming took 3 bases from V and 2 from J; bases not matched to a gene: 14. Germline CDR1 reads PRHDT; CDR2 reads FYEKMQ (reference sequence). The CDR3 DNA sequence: TGTGCCAGCAGCTTCCTAAGCGGGGGGGAGCCCCTAAACACAGATACGCAGTATTTT. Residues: CASSFLSGGEPLNTDTQYF.

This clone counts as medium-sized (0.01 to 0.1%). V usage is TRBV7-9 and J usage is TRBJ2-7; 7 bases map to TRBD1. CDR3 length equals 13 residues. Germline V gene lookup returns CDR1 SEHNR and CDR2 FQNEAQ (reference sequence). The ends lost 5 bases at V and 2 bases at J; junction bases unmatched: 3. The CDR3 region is CASSPGQPYEQYF. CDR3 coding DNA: TGTGCCAGCAGCCCGGGACAGCCCTACGAGCAGTACTTC.

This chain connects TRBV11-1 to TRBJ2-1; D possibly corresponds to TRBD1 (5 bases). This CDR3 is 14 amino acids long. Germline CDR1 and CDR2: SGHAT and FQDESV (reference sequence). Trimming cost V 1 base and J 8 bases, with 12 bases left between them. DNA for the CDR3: TGTGCCAGCAGCTTAGACCCAGGGTGGGATGAGCAGTTCTTC. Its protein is CASSLDPGWDEQFF.

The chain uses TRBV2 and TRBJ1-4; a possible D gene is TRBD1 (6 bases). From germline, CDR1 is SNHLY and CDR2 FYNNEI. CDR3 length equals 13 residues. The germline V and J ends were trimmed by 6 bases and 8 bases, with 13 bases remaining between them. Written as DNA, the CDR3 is TGTGCCAGCAGCCCCGGGACATTCGAAAAACTGTTTTTT. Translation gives CASSPGTFEKLFF.

Here the CDR3 DNA reads TGTGCCAGCAGTCTAGACAGGGGCCCACCCTACGAGCAGTACTTC. Translation: CASSLDRGPPYEQYF. The chain employs TRBV6-5 and TRBJ2-7, with 8 positions matching TRBD1. V was pared by 5 bases and J by 2 bases, with 8 bases of the junction left unmatched. Germline CDR1 is MNHEY and CDR2 is SVGAGI. This CDR3 contains 15 residues.

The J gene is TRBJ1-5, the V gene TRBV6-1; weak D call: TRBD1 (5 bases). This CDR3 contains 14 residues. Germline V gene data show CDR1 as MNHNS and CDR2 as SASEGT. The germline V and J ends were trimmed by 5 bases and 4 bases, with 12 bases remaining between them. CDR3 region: CASSSGSLNQPQHF. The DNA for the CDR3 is TGTGCCAGCAGTTCAGGGTCCTTAAATCAGCCCCAGCATTTT.

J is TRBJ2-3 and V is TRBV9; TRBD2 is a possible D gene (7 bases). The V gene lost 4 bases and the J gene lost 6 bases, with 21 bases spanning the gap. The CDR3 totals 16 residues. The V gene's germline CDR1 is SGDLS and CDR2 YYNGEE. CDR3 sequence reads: CASSWAGGQGLDTQYF. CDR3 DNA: TGTGCCAGCAGCTGGGCCGGGGGGCAGGGGTTGGATACGCAGTATTTT.

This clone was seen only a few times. The CDR3 here is CASSPTLGIDEQFF. Here the CDR3 DNA reads TGTGCCAGCAGCCCTACCCTAGGTATAGATGAGCAGTTCTTC. The gene calls are TRBV5-6 and TRBJ2-1; D remains unclear. The CDR3 has 14 residues. Germline V gene sequence: CDR1 SGHDT, CDR2 YYEEEE. V was shortened by 4 bases and J by 8 bases, with 16 bases between the two germline ends.

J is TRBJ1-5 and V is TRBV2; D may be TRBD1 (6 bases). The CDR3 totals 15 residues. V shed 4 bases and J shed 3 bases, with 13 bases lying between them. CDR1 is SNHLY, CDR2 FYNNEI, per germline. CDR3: CASSAGEYDNQPQHF. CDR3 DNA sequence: TGTGCCAGCAGTGCAGGGGAATACGACAATCAGCCCCAGCATTTT. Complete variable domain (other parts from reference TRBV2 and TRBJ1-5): EPEVTQTPSHQVTQMGQEVILRCVPISNHLYFYWYRQILGQKVEFLVSFYNNEISEKSEIFDDQFSVERPDGSNFTLKIRSTKLEDSAMYFCASSAGEYDNQPQHFGDGTRLSIL.

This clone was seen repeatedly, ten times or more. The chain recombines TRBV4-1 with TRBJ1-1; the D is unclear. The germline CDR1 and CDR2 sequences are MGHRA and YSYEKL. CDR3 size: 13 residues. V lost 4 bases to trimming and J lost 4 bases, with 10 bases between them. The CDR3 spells CASSPFSSTEAFF. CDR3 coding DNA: TGCGCCAGCAGCCCTTTTTCGTCCACTGAAGCTTTCTTT.

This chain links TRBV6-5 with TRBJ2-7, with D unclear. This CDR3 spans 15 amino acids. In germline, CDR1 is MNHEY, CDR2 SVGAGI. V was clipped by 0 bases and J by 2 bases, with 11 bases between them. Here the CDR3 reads CASSYSPSRAYEQYF. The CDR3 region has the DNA TGTGCCAGCAGTTACTCGCCCTCTCGCGCCTACGAGCAGTACTTC.

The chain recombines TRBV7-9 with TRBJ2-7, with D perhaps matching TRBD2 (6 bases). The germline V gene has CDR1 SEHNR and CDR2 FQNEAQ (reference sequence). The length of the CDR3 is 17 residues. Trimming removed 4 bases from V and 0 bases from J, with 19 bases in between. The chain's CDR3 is CASSWIGGQGNSYEQYF. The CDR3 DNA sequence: TGTGCCAGCAGCTGGATCGGAGGGCAGGGAAACTCCTACGAGCAGTACTTC.

CDR3 region: CASSGLVAGELFF. The DNA of the CDR3 is TGTGCCAGCAGTGGACTAGTCGCCGGGGAGCTGTTTTTT. This chain uses TRBV2 with TRBJ2-2; perhaps TRBD2 as D (6 bases). Trimming removed 4 bases from V and 6 bases from J, with 9 bases in between. The CDR3 is 13 amino acids. Germline V gene sequence: CDR1 SNHLY, CDR2 FYNNEI.

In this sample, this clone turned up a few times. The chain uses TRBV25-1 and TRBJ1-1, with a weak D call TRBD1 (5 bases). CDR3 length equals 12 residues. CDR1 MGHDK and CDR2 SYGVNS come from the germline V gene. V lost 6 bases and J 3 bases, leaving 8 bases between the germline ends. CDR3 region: CASRVGDTEAFF. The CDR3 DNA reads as TGTGCCAGCAGAGTAGGGGACACTGAAGCTTTCTTT.

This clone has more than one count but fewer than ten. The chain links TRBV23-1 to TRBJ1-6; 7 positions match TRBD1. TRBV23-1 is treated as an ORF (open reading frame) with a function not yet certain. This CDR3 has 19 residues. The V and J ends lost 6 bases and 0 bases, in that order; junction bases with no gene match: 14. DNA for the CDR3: TGCGCCAGCAGGGGGGGACCCGGGACAGCTAACTCCTATAATTCACCCCTCCACTTT. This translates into CASRGGPGTANSYNSPLHF.

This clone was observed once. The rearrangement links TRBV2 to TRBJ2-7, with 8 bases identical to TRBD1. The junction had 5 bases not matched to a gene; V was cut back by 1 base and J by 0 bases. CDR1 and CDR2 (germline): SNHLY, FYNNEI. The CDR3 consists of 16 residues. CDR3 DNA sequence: TGTGCCAGCAGTGAAGAGGACAGGGTTGGCTCCTACGAGCAGTACTTC. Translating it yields CASSEEDRVGSYEQYF.

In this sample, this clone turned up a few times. The chain's CDR3 is CASSGWDRGRFGYTF. The CDR3 nucleotides are TGTGCCAGCAGTGGTTGGGACAGGGGTCGGTTCGGCTACACCTTC. This chain uses TRBV7-2 with TRBJ1-2, with 10 nucleotides matching TRBD1. The germline V gene has CDR1 SGHTA and CDR2 FQGNSA. V lost 6 bases to trimming and J lost 8 bases; unmatched junction nucleotides: 12. The length of the CDR3 is 15 residues.

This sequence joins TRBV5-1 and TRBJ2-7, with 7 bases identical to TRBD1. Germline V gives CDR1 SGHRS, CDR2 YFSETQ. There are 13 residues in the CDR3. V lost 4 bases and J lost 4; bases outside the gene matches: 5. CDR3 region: CASSPQGSYEQYF. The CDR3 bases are TGCGCCAGCAGCCCACAGGGGTCATACGAGCAGTACTTC.